Here is one T cell receptor beta chain with its context. Antigen unknown. This sample was included in a study of cytomegalovirus exposure and HLA in healthy donors. At the level of the study: A prior study identified 100 million to 130 million unique TCR beta sequences from around 180 million T cells.

Amplification used 60 Vbeta primers and 13 Jbeta primers. The assay was immunoSEQ multiplex PCR, and TCRdb's table has in-frame clones only and misses some. Among 78,000 or so clones listed, roughly 84% were seen once. This CDR3 comprises 16 residues. In germline, CDR1 is SGHDT, CDR2 YYEEEE. The J segment lost 4 bases and the V segment lost 4 bases, leaving 12 bases of the junction unmatched. General observations from the study: Per a later analysis, HLA-associated TCR beta chains showed more clonal expansion than other, equally common TCR beta chains. A later look showed TCR association rates differing by HLA locus, highest for DRB1 and lowest for HLA-C. Across all donors, roughly uniform sequencing depth was an assumption of the presence/absence analyses.

The TCR sequence derives from a woman aged 45-65 years in good health and CMV-seronegative. The J gene is TRBJ1-2, the V gene TRBV5-6; 8 bases map to TRBD1. Sample: PBMCs. The CDR3 sequence is CASSPTRDRSLYGYTF. The CDR3 nucleotides read TGTGCCAGCAGCCCAACCCGGGACAGGTCCCTCTATGGCTACACCTTC.